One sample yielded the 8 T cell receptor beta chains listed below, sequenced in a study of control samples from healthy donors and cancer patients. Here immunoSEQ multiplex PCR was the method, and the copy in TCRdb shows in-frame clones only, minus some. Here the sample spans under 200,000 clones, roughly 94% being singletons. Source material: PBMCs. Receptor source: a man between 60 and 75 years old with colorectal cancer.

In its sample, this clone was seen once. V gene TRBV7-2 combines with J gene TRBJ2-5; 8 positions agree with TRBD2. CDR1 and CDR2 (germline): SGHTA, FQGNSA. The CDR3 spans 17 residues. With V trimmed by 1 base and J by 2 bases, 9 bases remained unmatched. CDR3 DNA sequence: TGTGCCAGCAGCTTAGGAGTGAGCGGGGGACCACAAGAGACCCAGTACTTC. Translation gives CASSLGVSGGPQETQYF.

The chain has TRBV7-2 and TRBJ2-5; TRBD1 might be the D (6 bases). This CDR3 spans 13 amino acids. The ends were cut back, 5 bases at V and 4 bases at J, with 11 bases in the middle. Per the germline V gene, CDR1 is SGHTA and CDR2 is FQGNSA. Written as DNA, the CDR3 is TGTGCCAGCAGCCCAGGGGTAGGAGAGACCCAGTACTTC. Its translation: CASSPGVGETQYF.

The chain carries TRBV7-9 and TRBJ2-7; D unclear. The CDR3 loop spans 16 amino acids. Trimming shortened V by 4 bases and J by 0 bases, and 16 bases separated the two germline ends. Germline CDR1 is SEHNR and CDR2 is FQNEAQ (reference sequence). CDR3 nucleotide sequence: TGTGCCAGCAGCTCTAGGGCGCCTAATATCTCCTACGAGCAGTACTTC. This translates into CASSSRAPNISYEQYF.

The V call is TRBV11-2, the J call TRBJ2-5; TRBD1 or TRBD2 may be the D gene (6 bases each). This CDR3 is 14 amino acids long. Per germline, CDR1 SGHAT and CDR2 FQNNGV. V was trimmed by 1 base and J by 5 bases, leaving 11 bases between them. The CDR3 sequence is CASSLGGAAETQYF. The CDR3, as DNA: TGTGCCAGCAGCTTAGGGGGGGCAGCCGAGACCCAGTACTTC.

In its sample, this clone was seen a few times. The CDR3 reads CASSLDRGDEQFF. DNA of the CDR3: TGTGCCAGCAGCTTAGACAGGGGTGACGAGCAGTTCTTC. This chain links TRBV11-2 with TRBJ2-1; a possible D gene is TRBD1 (6 bases). Germline V gene lookup returns CDR1 SGHAT and CDR2 FQNNGV. Trimming left V 0 bases short and J 10 bases short, with 10 bases between. The CDR3 runs 13 residues.

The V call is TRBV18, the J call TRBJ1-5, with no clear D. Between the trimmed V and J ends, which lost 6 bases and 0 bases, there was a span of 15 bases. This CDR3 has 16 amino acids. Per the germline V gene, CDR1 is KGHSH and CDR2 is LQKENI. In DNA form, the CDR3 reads TGTGCCAGCTCCCCTGGAGGGAGTAATAGCAATCAGCCCCAGCATTTT. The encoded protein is CASSPGGSNSNQPQHF. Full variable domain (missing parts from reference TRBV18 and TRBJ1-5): NAGVMQNPRHLVRRRGQEARLRCSPMKGHSHVYWYRQLPEEGLKFMVYLQKENIIDESGMPKERFSAEFPKEGPSILRIQQVVRGDSAAYFCASSPGGSNSNQPQHFGDGTRLSIL.

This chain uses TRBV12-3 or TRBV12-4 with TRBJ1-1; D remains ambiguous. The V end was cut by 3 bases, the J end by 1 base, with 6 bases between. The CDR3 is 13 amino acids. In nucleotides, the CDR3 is TGTGCCAGCAGTTTCAGCTCGAACACTGAAGCTTTCTTT. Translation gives CASSFSSNTEAFF.

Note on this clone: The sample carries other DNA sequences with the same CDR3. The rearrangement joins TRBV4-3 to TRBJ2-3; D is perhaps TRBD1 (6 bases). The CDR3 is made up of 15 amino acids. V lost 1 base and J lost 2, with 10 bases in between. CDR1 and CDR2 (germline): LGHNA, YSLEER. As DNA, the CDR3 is TGCGCCAGCAGCCAAGTCACAGGGCTCACAGATACGCAGTATTTT. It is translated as CASSQVTGLTDTQYF.